The T cell receptor beta chain described here comes from a study of CD4 and CD8 cells across lung adenocarcinoma regions. TCRdb passed the PCR reads through MiXCR, listing each CDR3 protein once. The sample has 13,000 to 15,000 distinct CDR3 sequences, around 40% seen once. CDR1 MNHNS and CDR2 SASEGT come from the germline V gene. The CDR3 loop spans 15 amino acids. A remark on this clonotype: At one end the junction does not follow the germline gene, possibly because of a read error.

Localized lung adenocarcinoma, a non-small cell lung cancer, affected the donors. The chain couples TRBV6-1 to TRBJ2-3; a weak D match, TRBD2 (5 bases). This TCR came from a male donor with lung adenocarcinoma. The CD4 and CD8 labels of this study may be unreliable. The material sequenced was CD4+ T cells from the center of a lung tumor. The CDR3 region has the DNA TGTGCCAGCAGTGAATGGGTTGCGGGCTACAATGAGCAGTATTTC. Encoded protein: CASSEWVAGYNEQYF.